This T cell receptor beta chain was sequenced for a study of beta chain features in type 1 diabetes. Study at large: Analysis included 100 million to 140 million sorted cells drawn from all samples. Study findings and constraints: For Type 1 diabetes patients, all four CD4+ subsets carried TCRB CDR3s that were moderately but significantly shorter.

Note on this clone: Antigen specificity is unknown.

There are 15 residues in the CDR3. Per germline, CDR1 SGDLS and CDR2 YYNGEE. V was pared by 5 bases and J by 3 bases, with 16 bases between. The investigators reverse transcribed all of the isolated RNA, so they sequenced expressed TCRB transcripts. The data were produced by immunoSEQ multiplex PCR, yet TCRdb's version contains in-frame clones alone and is incomplete. The sample includes hundreds of thousands of clones, over 12% of them seen just once. The receptor comes from a man aged 18-30 years with type 1 diabetes. The chain recombines TRBV9 with TRBJ2-3, with D perhaps TRBD1 (6 bases). Sequences were obtained from naive CD4+ T cells from blood. The CDR3 coding sequence is TGTGCCAGCAGGGGGGCGTCCGCGGCGACAGATACGCAGTATTTT. Its translation: CASRGASAATDTQYF.